This T cell receptor beta chain is drawn from a study of CD4 T cells in relation to SARS-CoV-2 and coronaviruses. Study as a whole: After roughly 11 days of antigen culture, PBMC TCR beta CDR3s were sequenced.

Produced via immunoSEQ multiplex PCR; TCRdb's table is partial and in-frame only. The sample gives under 30,000 clones, about two thirds of which show up once; roughly an eighth is in the top ten. The unexposed donors gave CD4+ T cells in 2011-2018, prior to COVID-19. After around nine days of culture, CD4+ T cells were isolated. Unexposed-donor CD4+ T cells were probed with SARS-CoV-2 S/N and four cold-coronavirus spikes, cells permitting. Each well had 2 million or so PBMCs in around 5% human AB serum with IL-2. Details on this clone: Its antigen is still unknown.

The CDR3 is 15 amino acids. Germline values: CDR1 SGHTA, CDR2 FQGTGA. V lost 5 bases, J lost 8 bases, and 21 bases lay in between. This TCR was sampled from a human donor in good health. The sequenced sample was CD4+ T cells from PBMCs, cultured in vitro. The rearrangement uses TRBV7-3 and TRBJ1-2, with D perhaps matching TRBD1 (5 bases). Here the CDR3 DNA reads TGTGCCAGCAGCCTAGATAATAGCAGGGATCAAGGCTACACCTTC. Its protein is CASSLDNSRDQGYTF.